These 21 T cell receptor beta chains came from one sample sequenced in a study of shared clonotypes between healthy human individuals. Profiling relied on immunoSEQ multiplex PCR, and the TCRdb table lists in-frame clones only, not all of them. The sample contains about 2.3 million clones, over 85% of which appear only once. Sequencing used naive CD4+ T cells from PBMCs. As for subset: CD45RA+ positively selected. The receptors here all came from a young man in good health. Some clones in this sample may be carry-over from other donors' samples.

The chain couples TRBV7-3 to TRBJ1-2; a weak D match, TRBD1 (6 bases). The CDR3 has 15 residues. V shed 2 bases and J shed 8 bases, with 18 bases lying between them. Germline CDR1 is SGHTA and CDR2 is FQGTGA. The CDR3 reads CASSLSGTPPGGYTF. The CDR3 region has the DNA TGTGCCAGCAGCTTATCCGGGACACCGCCTGGAGGCTACACCTTC.

V gene TRBV7-6 combines with J gene TRBJ2-1; 8 bases fit TRBD2. The V gene end was trimmed by 5 bases and the J gene end by 8 bases; junction bases not matched to a gene: 17. Per germline, CDR1 SGHVS and CDR2 FNYEAQ. The CDR3 extends over 17 amino acids. The CDR3 DNA follows: TGTGCCAGCAGCCCCTATGGGTTAGCGGGAAAATTCTATGAGCAGTTCTTC. This translates into CASSPYGLAGKFYEQFF.

The V gene is TRBV6-4, the J gene TRBJ2-1; 10 bases align to TRBD2. V trimming: 0 bases; J trimming: 7 bases; junction bases outside the gene matches: 6. Germline CDR1 reads MRHNA; CDR2 reads SNTAGT. The CDR3 is made up of 16 amino acids. CDR3 sequence: CASSDSPSGSRNEQFF. The CDR3 DNA follows: TGTGCCAGCAGTGACTCGCCTAGCGGGAGTAGGAATGAGCAGTTCTTC.

The rearrangement uses TRBV6-5 and TRBJ2-7; the match to TRBD1 covers 7 bases. The CDR3 is 14 residues long. From germline, CDR1 is MNHEY and CDR2 SVGAGI. After removal of 2 bases from V and 2 bases from J, the junction contained 3 bases not matched to a gene. CDR3 amino acids: CASSYLGQTYEQYF. The DNA of the CDR3 is TGTGCCAGCAGTTACCTGGGACAGACCTACGAGCAGTACTTC.

V is TRBV28 and J is TRBJ1-2; tentatively, D is TRBD1 (6 bases). Trimming removed 6 bases from V and 7 bases from J, with 12 bases in between. Per the germline V gene, CDR1 is MDHEN and CDR2 is SYDVKM. CDR3 size: 12 residues. The CDR3 DNA follows: TGTGCCAGCAGAAGACAGGTATTTGGCTACACCTTC. Translating it yields CASRRQVFGYTF.

The chain recombines TRBV30 with TRBJ2-3, with TRBD1 matching 8 bases. This CDR3 contains 14 residues. The germline V gene encodes CDR1 GTSNPN and CDR2 SVGIG (reference sequence). J was trimmed by 1 base and V by 1 base; bases with no gene match: 1. The CDR3 DNA is TGTGCCTGGAGTGCAGGGGGCGGCACAGATACGCAGTATTTT. Its translation is CAWSAGGGTDTQYF.

This rearrangement joins TRBV7-2 to TRBJ2-3; a weak D match, TRBD2 (5 bases). Germline V lookup: CDR1 SGHTA, CDR2 FQGNSA. Between the trimmed V and J ends, which lost 3 bases and 0 bases, there was a span of 13 bases. CDR3 length: 16 residues. This CDR3 is CASSLGSGPSTDTQYF. The CDR3 region has the DNA TGTGCCAGCAGCTTGGGCAGCGGCCCGAGCACAGATACGCAGTATTTT. Together with reference TRBV7-2 and TRBJ2-3, the CDR3 gives the full variable domain: GAGVSQSPSNKVTEKGKDVELRCDPISGHTALYWYRQSLGQGLEFLIYFQGNSAPDKSGLPSDRFSAERTGGSVSTLTIQRTQQEDSAVYLCASSLGSGPSTDTQYFGPGTRLTVL.

CDR3 in DNA: TGTGCCAGCGGGAGGGACAGGACGGAGACCCAGTACTTC. Translating gives CASGRDRTETQYF. V gene TRBV6-1 combines with J gene TRBJ2-5; D perhaps matches TRBD1 (8 bases). The germline V gene has CDR1 MNHNS and CDR2 SASEGT. The V end was cut by 8 bases, the J end by 5 bases, with 15 bases between. The CDR3 runs 13 residues.

This clone has a single count. V is TRBV27 and J is TRBJ2-5; D may be TRBD2 (6 bases). The CDR3 has 14 amino acids. V was cut by 5 bases and J by 5 bases, with 15 bases left in between. Germline V CDR1 and CDR2: MNHEY, SMNVEV (reference sequence). CDR3 bases: TGTGCCAGCAGTGGCCCCCAACGGGGGGAGACCCAGTACTTC. Residues: CASSGPQRGETQYF.

The V call is TRBV14, the J call TRBJ1-1; tentative D call: TRBD1 (5 bases). Germline lookup yields CDR1 SGHDN and CDR2 FVKESK. This CDR3 comprises 15 residues. Trimming removed 0 bases at V and 8 bases at J, with 16 bases between. The CDR3 DNA sequence: TGTGCCAGCAGCCAAGATATAGCGCAGGGAGGAGAAGCTTTCTTT. Translated, it gives CASSQDIAQGGEAFF.

This chain joins TRBV27 and TRBJ1-2, with D unclear. The ends were cut back, 6 bases at V and 8 bases at J, with 25 bases in the middle. The CDR3 consists of 16 residues. The germline V gene has CDR1 MNHEY and CDR2 SMNVEV (reference sequence). CDR3 in amino acids: CASRPHGIEPAKGYTF. The CDR3, as DNA: TGTGCCAGCAGACCCCACGGGATCGAGCCCGCGAAAGGCTACACCTTC.

The gene calls are TRBV28 and TRBJ2-7; TRBD2 aligns across 8 bases. J gave up 6 bases and V 5 bases, and 15 bases lay outside the gene matches. Per the germline V gene, CDR1 is MDHEN and CDR2 is SYDVKM. The CDR3 is made up of 16 amino acids. The CDR3 loop reads CASSPVLSGSSFEQYF. CDR3 in DNA: TGTGCCAGCAGTCCGGTCTTGAGCGGGAGCTCTTTCGAGCAGTACTTC.

This sequence joins TRBV4-1 and TRBJ1-5, with TRBD1 matching over 7 bases. Germline assignment: CDR1 MGHRA and CDR2 YSYEKL. V lost 2 bases, J lost 6 bases, and 13 bases stayed unmatched. This CDR3 contains 17 residues. As DNA, the CDR3 is TGCGCCAGCAGCCAATCGACAGGGACGGGAATAAGTCAGCCCCAGCATTTT. It is translated as CASSQSTGTGISQPQHF.

The chain is built from TRBV6-1 and TRBJ2-7; no definite D call. This CDR3 region has 14 residues. CDR1 is MNHNS, CDR2 SASEGT, per germline. The V end lost 3 bases, the J end lost 5 bases, and 14 bases lay between the germline ends. The CDR3 coding sequence is TGTGCCAGCAGTGAGCCTCCTTTTTACCACGAGCAGTACTTC. It encodes CASSEPPFYHEQYF.

This sequence joins TRBV6-1 and TRBJ2-1, with TRBD2 matching over 10 bases. The CDR3 consists of 15 residues. Germline assignment: CDR1 MNHNS and CDR2 SASEGT. CDR3 in DNA: TGTGCTGGGGCTCTAGCGGGAGCTGTGTACAATGAGCAGTTCTTC. As protein: CAGALAGAVYNEQFF.

This chain uses TRBV6-6 with TRBJ2-3, with TRBD2 matching 12 bases. Germline V gene lookup returns CDR1 MNHNY and CDR2 SVGAGI (reference sequence). The ends lost 6 bases at V and 7 bases at J; junction bases unmatched: 8. The CDR3 contains 15 residues. This CDR3 is CASRTTSGSRHTQYF. CDR3 nucleotides: TGTGCCAGCAGGACGACTAGCGGGAGTCGGCATACGCAGTATTTT.

CDR3 residues: CASKLLANYGYTF. The CDR3 region has the DNA TGTGCCAGCAAGCTTTTAGCTAACTATGGCTACACCTTC. The V call is TRBV5-4, the J call TRBJ1-2; D unclear. From germline, CDR1 is SGHNT and CDR2 YYREEE (reference sequence). V lost 6 bases and J lost 0, with 9 bases in between. There are 13 residues in the CDR3. The whole variable domain, filled in from reference TRBV5-4 and TRBJ1-2, reads ETGVTQSPTHLIKTRGQQVTLRCSSQSGHNTVSWYQQALGQGPQFIFQYYREEENGRGNFPPRFSGLQFPNYSSELNVNALELDDSALYLCASKLLANYGYTFGSGTRLTVV.

This clone was seen only once. The chain recombines TRBV6-5 with TRBJ1-1; 8 positions agree with TRBD1. V gave up 6 bases and J gave up 5 bases; unmatched junction bases: 11. This CDR3 region has 15 residues. Germline V gene lookup returns CDR1 MNHEY and CDR2 SVGAGI. CDR3 sequence reads: CASRILRQGLTEAFF. The CDR3 coding sequence is TGTGCCAGCAGAATACTTCGACAGGGGTTGACTGAAGCTTTCTTT.

With respect to this clone: This same CDR3 is encoded by further DNA sequences in the sample. The chain combines TRBV30 with TRBJ1-5, with D perhaps matching TRBD1 (5 bases). Germline CDR1 is GTSNPN and CDR2 is SVGIG (reference sequence). The length of the CDR3 is 13 residues. V was shortened by 4 bases and J by 5 bases, with 12 bases between the two germline ends. The CDR3 is CAWTGQGDQPQHF. DNA of the CDR3: TGTGCCTGGACCGGGCAGGGAGATCAGCCCCAGCATTTT. The variable domain in full, completed from reference TRBV30 and TRBJ1-5, reads SQTIHQWPATLVQPVGSPLSLECTVEGTSNPNLYWYRQAAGRGLQLLFYSVGIGQISSEVPQNLSASRPQDRQFILSSKKLLLSDSGFYLCAWTGQGDQPQHFGDGTRLSIL.

This chain connects TRBV11-2 to TRBJ2-5, with D tentatively TRBD2 (6 bases). This CDR3 has 13 amino acids. Trimming removed 5 bases at V and 5 bases at J, with 12 bases between. The V gene's germline CDR1 is SGHAT and CDR2 FQNNGV. As DNA, the CDR3 is TGTGCCAGCAGCCAGACTAGAGGCGAGACCCAGTACTTC. This codes for CASSQTRGETQYF.

J is TRBJ2-1 and V is TRBV5-1; D is unclear. CDR1 and CDR2 (germline): SGHRS, YFSETQ. Trimming removed 3 bases from V and 8 bases from J, with 12 bases in between. This CDR3 is 13 amino acids long. The CDR3 reads CASSSKPAYEQFF. In DNA, the CDR3 is TGCGCCAGCAGCTCCAAGCCAGCGTATGAGCAGTTCTTC. Variable domain in full (rest from reference TRBV5-1 and TRBJ2-1): KAGVTQTPRYLIKTRGQQVTLSCSPISGHRSVSWYQQTPGQGLQFLFEYFSETQRNKGNFPGRFSGRQFSNSRSEMNVSTLELGDSALYLCASSSKPAYEQFFGPGTRLTVL.